The T cell receptor (beta chain) under discussion was sequenced for a study of T cell changes during pregnancy in multiple sclerosis. Sequencing used immunoSEQ multiplex PCR; TCRdb keeps in-frame clones, though not all of them. The table shows some 76,000 clones, with 85% to 95% occurring only once. The receptor's source is a female donor with multiple sclerosis, enrolled in a pregnancy study. This sample comprised CD4+ T cells from peripheral blood mononuclear cells, obtained after pregnancy.

CDR3 sequence (DNA): TGTGCCTGGAGTATAGGACAGGCGGGGGATACGCAGTATTTT. Encoded protein: CAWSIGQAGDTQYF. The chain links TRBV30 to TRBJ2-3, with D perhaps matching TRBD1 (7 bases). This CDR3 comprises 14 residues. From germline, CDR1 is GTSNPN and CDR2 SVGIG (reference sequence). Trimming stripped 2 bases from V and 6 bases from J, with 15 bases between.